This TCR beta chain was captured by sequencing in a study of identical twins listed by TCRdb under 2016. In the study overall: To test whether fetal clonotypes persist, this study deep-sequenced TCR alpha and beta repertoires from monozygotic twins, from unrelated adults of various ages, and from cord blood. To rule out contamination, the twin experiments were replicated at different times with different library preparation protocols. What the research found in general, with its limitations: Compared with coincidental sharing between unrelated individuals, an excess of low generation-probability sequences was observed among out-of-frame TCR alpha sequences shared between twins. Conclusions relied on cross-sectional statistical analysis, since the same donors could not be followed over many years. A weaker excess of twin sharing was found in beta out-of-frame sequences because the signal-to-noise ratio was lowered by fewer shared sequences. Invariant T cells such as MAIT and iNKT could partly confound zero-insertion analyses, though diverse VJ usage argued against this for most clonotypes. Fewer insertions were carried by abundant cord blood beta clonotypes; a weaker similar trend was observed in young adult naive repertoires, while no such trend was observed in memory repertoires. In monozygotic twins, recombination models systematically underestimated out-of-frame TCR alpha sharing, but the models matched the sharing seen between unrelated individuals.

The receptor library was made with 5' RACE. TCRdb names Illumina HiSeq 2000 as the instrument used. A universal primer binding site was introduced by template switching, and a unique molecular identifier was present in the final cDNA, enabling accurate counting of TCR cDNA molecules. Specific primers in the conserved constant-segment region were used to synthesize first-strand cDNA for TCR alpha and beta chains. Each cDNA library was double barcoded, with a SMART-Mk sample barcode plus Illumina barcodes, to control for contamination. Two successive PCR steps introduced TruSeq adapter sequences along with Illumina sample barcodes. Sequencing of the TCR alpha and beta cDNA libraries was done on the Illumina HiSeq platform using custom primers. On the study's bioinformatics: MiGEC processed the raw reads to extract unique molecular identifiers, while MiXCR was used to determine the CDR3 positions. For each individual, recombination models were inferred using an EM algorithm with the repgenHMM and IGoR tools. The analysis of shared clonotypes was done with the tcR package in R, with sharing normalized by the product of cloneset sizes. To study raw recombination free of thymic and clonal selection effects, out-of-frame nonproductive sequences were analyzed. TCRdb trimmed public reads at Q25 via fastp, called clones via MiXCR and kept in-frame beta chains. All rows with the same CDR3 protein become a single entry with the most common DNA and genes. For this entry, the V and J calls and clone size follow TCRdb and not the study's own pipeline. In this sample the table shows 500,000 to 700,000 distinct CDR3 sequences, just over 7% of which occur a single time. In total, the top ten clones hold approximately 1.5% of the sample.

Only healthy Caucasian donors were included. The twin cohort comprised three pairs of female monozygotic twins, all aged roughly 18 to 30 years. Peripheral blood mononuclear cells were the source from which RNA for the TCR libraries was isolated. This clonotype was recorded many times. No cognate antigen has been identified for it. No base-level quality is on record; no much larger clone is a single base apart. These sequences were also reported in another study, on yellow fever vaccine responses in identical twins. As the second study states: According to the authors, in identical twins the way T cells responded to vaccination appeared partly convergent and partly personalized. Focusing on identical twins, the study followed the T cell clones that responded to the vaccine, and did so with precision.

The material sequenced was PBMCs. The receptor's source is a woman aged 18 to 35 in good health.

The CDR3 is CASSQDIYEQYV. The base sequence is TGTGCCAGCAGCCAGGACATCTACGAGCAGTACGTC. In this chain, TRBV7-9 is recombined with TRBJ2-7, with a tentative D gene TRBD1 over 5 matching bases. Per the germline V gene (reference sequence), SEHNR is the CDR1 and FQNEAQ is the CDR2. The V and J ends are trimmed by 5 bases and 3 bases, leaving 8 bases between them. The CDR3 spans 12 residues, from the cysteine through the valine. The kept DNA is CDR3 alone, 36 bases in frame from the first base.